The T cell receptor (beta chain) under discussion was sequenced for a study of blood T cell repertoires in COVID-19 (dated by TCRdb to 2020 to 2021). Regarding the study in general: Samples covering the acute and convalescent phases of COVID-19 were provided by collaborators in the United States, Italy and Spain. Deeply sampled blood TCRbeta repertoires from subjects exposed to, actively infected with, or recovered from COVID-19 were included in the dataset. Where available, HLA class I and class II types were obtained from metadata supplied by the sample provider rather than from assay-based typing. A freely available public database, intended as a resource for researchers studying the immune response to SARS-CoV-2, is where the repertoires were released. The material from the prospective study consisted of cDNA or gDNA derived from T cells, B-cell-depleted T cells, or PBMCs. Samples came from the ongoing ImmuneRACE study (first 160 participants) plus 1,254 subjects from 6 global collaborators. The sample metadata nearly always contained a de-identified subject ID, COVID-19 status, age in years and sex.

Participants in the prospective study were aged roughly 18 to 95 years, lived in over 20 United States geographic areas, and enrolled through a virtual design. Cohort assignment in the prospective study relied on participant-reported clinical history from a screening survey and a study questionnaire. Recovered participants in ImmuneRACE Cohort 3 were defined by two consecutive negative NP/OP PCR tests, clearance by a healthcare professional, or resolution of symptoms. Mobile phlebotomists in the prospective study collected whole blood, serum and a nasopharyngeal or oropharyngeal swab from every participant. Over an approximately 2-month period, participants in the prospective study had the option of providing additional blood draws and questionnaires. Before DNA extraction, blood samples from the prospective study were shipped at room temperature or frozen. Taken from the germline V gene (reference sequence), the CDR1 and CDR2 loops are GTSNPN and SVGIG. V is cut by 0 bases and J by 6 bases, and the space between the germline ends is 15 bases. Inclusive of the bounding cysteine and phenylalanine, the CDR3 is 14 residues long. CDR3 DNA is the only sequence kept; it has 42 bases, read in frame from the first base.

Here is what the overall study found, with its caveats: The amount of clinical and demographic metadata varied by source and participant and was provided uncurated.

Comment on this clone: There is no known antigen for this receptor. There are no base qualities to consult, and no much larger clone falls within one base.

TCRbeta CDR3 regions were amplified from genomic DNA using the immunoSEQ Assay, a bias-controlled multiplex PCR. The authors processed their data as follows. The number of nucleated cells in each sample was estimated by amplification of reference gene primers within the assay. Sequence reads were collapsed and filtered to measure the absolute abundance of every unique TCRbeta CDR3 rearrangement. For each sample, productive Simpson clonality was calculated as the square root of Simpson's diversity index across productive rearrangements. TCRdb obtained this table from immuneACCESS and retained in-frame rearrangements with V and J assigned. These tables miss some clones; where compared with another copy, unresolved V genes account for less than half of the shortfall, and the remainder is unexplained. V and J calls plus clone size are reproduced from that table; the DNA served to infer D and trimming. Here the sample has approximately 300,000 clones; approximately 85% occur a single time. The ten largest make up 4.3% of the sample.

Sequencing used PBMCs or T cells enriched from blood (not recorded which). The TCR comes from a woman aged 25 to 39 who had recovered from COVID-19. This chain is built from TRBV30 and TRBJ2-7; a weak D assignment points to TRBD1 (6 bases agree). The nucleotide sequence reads TGTGCCTGGAGTGTACAGGGACGGCCGGGCGAGCAGTACTTC. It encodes CAWSVQGRPGEQYF.